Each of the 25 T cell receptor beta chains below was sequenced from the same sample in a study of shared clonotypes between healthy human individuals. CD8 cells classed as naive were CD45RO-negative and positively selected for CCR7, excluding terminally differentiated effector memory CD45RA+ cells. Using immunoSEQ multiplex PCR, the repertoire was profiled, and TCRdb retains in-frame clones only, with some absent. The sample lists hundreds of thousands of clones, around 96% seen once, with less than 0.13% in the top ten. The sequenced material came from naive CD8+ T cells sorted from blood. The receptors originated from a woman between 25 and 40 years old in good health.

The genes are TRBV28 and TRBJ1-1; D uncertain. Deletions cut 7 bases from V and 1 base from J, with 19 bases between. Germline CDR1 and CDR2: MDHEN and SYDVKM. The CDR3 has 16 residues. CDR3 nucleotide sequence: TGTGCCAGCATTAGTGGGGAAGTGCAGAGGAACACTGAAGCTTTCTTT. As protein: CASISGEVQRNTEAFF.

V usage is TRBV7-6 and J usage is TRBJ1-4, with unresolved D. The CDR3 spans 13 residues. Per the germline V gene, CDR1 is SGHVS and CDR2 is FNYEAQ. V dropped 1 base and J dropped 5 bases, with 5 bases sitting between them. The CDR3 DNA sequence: TGTGCCAGCAGCTTAGGACCAAATGAAAAACTGTTTTTT. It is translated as CASSLGPNEKLFF.

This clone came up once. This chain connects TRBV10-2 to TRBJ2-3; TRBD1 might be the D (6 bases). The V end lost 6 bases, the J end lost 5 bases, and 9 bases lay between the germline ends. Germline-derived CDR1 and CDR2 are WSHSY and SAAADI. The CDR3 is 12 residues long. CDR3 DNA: TGCGCCAGCAGCCAAGGGGGAGATACGCAGTATTTT. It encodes CASSQGGDTQYF.

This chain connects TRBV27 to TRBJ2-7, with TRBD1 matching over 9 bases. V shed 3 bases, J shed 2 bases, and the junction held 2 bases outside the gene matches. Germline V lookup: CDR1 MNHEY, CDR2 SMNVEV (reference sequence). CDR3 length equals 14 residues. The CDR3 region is CASSLGQGPYEQYF. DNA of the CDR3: TGTGCCAGCAGTTTGGGACAGGGTCCCTACGAGCAGTACTTC.

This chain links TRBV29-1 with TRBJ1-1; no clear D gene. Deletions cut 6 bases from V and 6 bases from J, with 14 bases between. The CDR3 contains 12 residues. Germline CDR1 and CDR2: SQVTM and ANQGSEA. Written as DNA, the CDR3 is TGCAGCGTGACGGGGAATGGGGCTGAAGCTTTCTTT. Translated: CSVTGNGAEAFF.

The CDR3 DNA follows: TGTGCCAGCAGCTTGGCAGTGAGCTCCTATAATTCACCCCTCCACTTT. This sequence encodes CASSLAVSSYNSPLHF. V gene TRBV5-4 combines with J gene TRBJ1-6; D uncertain. The V gene lost 0 bases and the J gene lost 0 bases, with 7 bases spanning the gap. Germline loops: CDR1 SGHNT, CDR2 YYREEE (reference sequence). This CDR3 comprises 16 residues.

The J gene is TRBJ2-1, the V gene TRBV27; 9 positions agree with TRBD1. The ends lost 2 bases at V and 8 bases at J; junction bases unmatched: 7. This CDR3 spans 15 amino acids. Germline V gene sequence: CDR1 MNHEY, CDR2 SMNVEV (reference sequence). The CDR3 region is CASSLRDRVGYEQFF. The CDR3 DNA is TGTGCCAGCAGTTTAAGGGACAGGGTAGGTTATGAGCAGTTCTTC.

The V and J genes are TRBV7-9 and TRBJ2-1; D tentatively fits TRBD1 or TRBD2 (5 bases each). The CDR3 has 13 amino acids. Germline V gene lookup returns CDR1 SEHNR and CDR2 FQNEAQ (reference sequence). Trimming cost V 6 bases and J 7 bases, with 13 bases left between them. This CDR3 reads CASSLKGPNEQFF. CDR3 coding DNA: TGTGCCAGCAGTCTAAAGGGACCGAATGAGCAGTTCTTC.

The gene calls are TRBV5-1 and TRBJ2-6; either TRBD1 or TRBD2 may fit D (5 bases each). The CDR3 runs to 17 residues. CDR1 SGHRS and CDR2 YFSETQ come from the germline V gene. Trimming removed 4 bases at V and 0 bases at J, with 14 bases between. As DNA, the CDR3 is TGCGCCAGCAGCCCCCGGGGCATCGACTCTGGGGCCAACGTCCTGACTTTC. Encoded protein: CASSPRGIDSGANVLTF.

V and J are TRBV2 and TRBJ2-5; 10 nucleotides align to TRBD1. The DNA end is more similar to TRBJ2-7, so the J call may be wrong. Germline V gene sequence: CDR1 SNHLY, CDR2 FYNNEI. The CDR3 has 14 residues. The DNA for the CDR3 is TGTGCCAGCAGTCGGACAGGGGGTCAGTACGAGCAGTACTTC. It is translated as CASSRTGGQYEQYF.

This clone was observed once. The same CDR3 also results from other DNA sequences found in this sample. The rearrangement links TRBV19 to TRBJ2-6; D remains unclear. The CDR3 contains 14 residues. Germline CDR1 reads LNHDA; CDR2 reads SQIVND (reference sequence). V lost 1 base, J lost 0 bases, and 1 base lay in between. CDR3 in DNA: TGTGCCAGTAGTATAGTCTCTGGGGCCAACGTCCTGACTTTC. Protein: CASSIVSGANVLTF.

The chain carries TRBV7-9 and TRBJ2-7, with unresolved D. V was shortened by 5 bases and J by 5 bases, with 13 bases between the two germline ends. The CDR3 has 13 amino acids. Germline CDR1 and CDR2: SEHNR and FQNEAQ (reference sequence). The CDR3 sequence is CASSGPLSNEQYF. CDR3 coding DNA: TGTGCCAGCAGCGGTCCCCTTTCGAACGAGCAGTACTTC.

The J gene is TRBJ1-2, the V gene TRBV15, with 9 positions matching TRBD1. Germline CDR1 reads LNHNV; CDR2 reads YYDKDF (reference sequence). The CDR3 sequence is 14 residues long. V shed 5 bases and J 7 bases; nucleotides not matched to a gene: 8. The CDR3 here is CATSPLRTGVGYTF. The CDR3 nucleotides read TGTGCCACCAGCCCCCTGAGGACAGGGGTTGGCTACACCTTC.

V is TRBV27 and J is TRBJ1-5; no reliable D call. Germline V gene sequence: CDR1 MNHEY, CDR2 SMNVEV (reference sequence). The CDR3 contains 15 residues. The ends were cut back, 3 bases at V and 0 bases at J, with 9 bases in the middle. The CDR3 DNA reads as TGTGCCAGCAGTTTTTCAGGATATAGCAATCAGCCCCAGCATTTT. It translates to CASSFSGYSNQPQHF.

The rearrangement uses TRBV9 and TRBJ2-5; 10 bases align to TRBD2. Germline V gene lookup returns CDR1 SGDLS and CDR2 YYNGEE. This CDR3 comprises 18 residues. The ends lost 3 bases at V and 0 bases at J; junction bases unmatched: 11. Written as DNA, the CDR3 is TGTGCCAGCAGCGCAACCGGACTAGCGGACGAGTACCAAGAGACCCAGTACTTC. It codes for CASSATGLADEYQETQYF.

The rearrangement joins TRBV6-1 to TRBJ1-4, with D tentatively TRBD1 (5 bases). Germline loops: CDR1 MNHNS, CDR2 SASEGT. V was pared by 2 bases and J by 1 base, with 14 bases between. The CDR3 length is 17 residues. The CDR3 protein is CASSEWAGDETNEKLFF. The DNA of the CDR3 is TGTGCCAGCAGTGAATGGGCCGGGGACGAAACTAATGAAAAACTGTTTTTT.

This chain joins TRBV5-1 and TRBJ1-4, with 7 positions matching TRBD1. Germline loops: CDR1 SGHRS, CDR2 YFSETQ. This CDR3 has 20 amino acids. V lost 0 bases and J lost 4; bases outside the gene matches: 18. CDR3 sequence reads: CASSLAPQGMNLANNEKLFF. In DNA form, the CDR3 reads TGCGCCAGCAGCTTGGCCCCACAGGGGATGAATCTCGCCAATAATGAAAAACTGTTTTTT.

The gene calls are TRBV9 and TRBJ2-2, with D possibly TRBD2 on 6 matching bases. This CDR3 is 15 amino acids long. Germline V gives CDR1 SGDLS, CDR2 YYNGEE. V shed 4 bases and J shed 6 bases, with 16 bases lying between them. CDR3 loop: CASSLLASLSGELFF. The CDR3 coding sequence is TGTGCCAGCAGCCTACTAGCTTCCCTCTCCGGGGAGCTGTTTTTT.

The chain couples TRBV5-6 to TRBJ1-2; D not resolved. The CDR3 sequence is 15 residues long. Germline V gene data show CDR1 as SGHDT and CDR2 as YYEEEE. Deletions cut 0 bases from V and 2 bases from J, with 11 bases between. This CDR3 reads CASSLAAEINYGYTF. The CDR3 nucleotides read TGTGCCAGCAGCTTGGCAGCAGAAATAAACTATGGCTACACCTTC.

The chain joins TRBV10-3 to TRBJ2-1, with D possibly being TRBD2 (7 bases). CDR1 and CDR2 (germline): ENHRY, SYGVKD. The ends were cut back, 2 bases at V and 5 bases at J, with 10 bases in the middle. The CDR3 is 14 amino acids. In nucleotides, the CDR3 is TGTGCCATCAGTGAGGGGGGGGCCGACAATGAGCAGTTCTTC. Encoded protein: CAISEGGADNEQFF.

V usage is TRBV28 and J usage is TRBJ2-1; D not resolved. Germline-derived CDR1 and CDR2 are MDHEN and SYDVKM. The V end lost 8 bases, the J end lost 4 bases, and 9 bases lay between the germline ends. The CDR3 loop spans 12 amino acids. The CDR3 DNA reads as TGTGCCAGCGGATTAAATTACAATGAGCAGTTCTTC. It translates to CASGLNYNEQFF. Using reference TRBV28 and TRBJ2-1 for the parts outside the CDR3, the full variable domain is DVKVTQSSRYLVKRTGEKVFLECVQDMDHENMFWYRQDPGLGLRLIYFSYDVKMKEKGDIPEGYSVSREKKERFSLILESASTNQTSMYLCASGLNYNEQFFGPGTRLTVL.

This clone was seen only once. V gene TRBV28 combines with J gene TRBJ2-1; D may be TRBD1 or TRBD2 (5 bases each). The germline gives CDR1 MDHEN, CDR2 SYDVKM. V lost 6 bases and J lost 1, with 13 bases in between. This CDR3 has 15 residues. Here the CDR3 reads CASRNEGYSYNEQFF. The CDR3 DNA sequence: TGTGCCAGCAGAAATGAGGGGTATTCCTACAATGAGCAGTTCTTC.

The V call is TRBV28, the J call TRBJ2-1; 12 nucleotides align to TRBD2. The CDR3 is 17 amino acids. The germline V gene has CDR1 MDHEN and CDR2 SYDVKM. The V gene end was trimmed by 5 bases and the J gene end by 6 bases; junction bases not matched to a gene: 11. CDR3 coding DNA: TGTGCCAGCAGTCGGGCTCCTGGACTAGCGGGACCCAATGAGCAGTTCTTC. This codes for CASSRAPGLAGPNEQFF.

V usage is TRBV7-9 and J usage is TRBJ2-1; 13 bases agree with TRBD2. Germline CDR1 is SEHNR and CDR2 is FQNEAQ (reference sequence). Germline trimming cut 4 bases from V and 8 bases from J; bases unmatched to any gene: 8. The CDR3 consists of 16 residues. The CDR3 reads CASSSRTSGSTHEQFF. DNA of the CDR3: TGTGCCAGCAGCTCTAGGACTAGCGGGAGTACACATGAGCAGTTCTTC.

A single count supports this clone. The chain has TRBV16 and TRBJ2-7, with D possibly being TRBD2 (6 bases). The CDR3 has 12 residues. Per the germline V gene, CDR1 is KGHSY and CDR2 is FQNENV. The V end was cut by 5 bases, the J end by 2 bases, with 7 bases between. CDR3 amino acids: CASSGGAYEQYF. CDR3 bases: TGTGCCAGCAGCGGAGGGGCCTACGAGCAGTACTTC.